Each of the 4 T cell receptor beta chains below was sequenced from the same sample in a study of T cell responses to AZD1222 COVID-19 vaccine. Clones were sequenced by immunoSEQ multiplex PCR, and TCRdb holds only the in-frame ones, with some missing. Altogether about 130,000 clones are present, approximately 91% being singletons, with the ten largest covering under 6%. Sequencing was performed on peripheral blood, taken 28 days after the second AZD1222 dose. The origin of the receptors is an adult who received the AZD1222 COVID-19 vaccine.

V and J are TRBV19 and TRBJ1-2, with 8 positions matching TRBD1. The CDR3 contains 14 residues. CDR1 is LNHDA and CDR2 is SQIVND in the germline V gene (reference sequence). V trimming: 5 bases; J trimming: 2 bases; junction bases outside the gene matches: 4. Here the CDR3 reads CASSPGTGNYGYTF. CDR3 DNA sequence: TGTGCCAGTAGTCCCGGGACAGGAAACTATGGCTACACCTTC.

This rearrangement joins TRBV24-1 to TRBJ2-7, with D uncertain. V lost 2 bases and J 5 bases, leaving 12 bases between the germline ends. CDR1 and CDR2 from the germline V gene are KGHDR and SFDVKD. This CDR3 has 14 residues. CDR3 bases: TGTGCCACCAGTGATTCCGGAGCCATCCACGAGCAGTACTTC. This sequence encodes CATSDSGAIHEQYF.

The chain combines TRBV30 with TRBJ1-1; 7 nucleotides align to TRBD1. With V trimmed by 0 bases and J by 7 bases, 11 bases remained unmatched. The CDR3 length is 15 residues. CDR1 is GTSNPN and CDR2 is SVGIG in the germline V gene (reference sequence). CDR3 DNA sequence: TGTGCCTGGAGTGTATATCATGGGGACAGCCGTGAAGCTTTCTTT. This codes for CAWSVYHGDSREAFF.

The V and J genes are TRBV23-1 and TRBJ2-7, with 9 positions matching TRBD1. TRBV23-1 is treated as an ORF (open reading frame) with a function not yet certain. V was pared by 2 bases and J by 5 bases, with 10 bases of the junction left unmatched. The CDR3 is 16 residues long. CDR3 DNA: TGCGCCAGCAGTCAACCCCGGGACAGGGTAAGGCACGAGCAGTACTTC. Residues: CASSQPRDRVRHEQYF.